This T cell receptor beta chain derives from a study of identifying expanded T cells in peripheral blood (dated by TCRdb to between 2017 and 2020). In terms of the full investigation: Technical replicates were generated by sequencing separate aliquots of the same genomic DNA pool, with four replicates compared pairwise.

Broader findings and caveats from the paper: The authors expected that over much longer intervals, such as months to years, biological variance in healthy repertoires might increase even further. The beta-binomial model significantly reduced the number of clones called differentially abundant and the false-positive rate across all healthy-donor time intervals. For all healthy donors, the variance in clone template counts between roughly two-week samples rose significantly as total template count increased. Between technical replicates the binomial model flagged approximately 1.2 differentially abundant clones, whereas over about 2 weeks the binomial model flagged about 15 and over about four weeks approximately 20.

During the collection period, no infections or other immune events were recorded for the healthy donors. To calibrate time-dependent variance in a beta-binomial model of T-cell clone differential abundance, blood repertoires from healthy donors were used as a training cohort. The training cohort was composed of around ten healthy donors, 3 female and 7 male. Donor ages ranged from 29 to 64 years, with an average of about 40 years. Whole blood, obtained from a commercial supplier, was collected from each healthy donor at three time points spaced about 2 weeks apart. For immunosequencing, genomic DNA was extracted from unsorted whole blood. The immunoSEQ Assay, which uses bias-controlled multiplex PCR amplification of genomic DNA, was used to profile TCRbeta CDR3 regions. The original methods were these. The absolute abundance of each unique TCRbeta CDR3 region was quantified after sequences were collapsed and filtered. Two models were used to test differential abundance: a binomial model (Fisher-equivalent) and a beta-binomial model that adds time-dependent variance fitted from healthy donors. Clones with fewer than 5 combined templates were excluded, and clones with Benjamini-Hochberg FDR below 0.01 were called differentially abundant. The form v = (b*log(k)+a)^2 was used to model beta-binomial variance as a function of total template count across the two samples. TCRdb's version of the immuneACCESS table is confined to in-frame rearrangements and falls short of the full clone set. An unresolved V gene accounts for under half of the shortfall where checked; the remainder is of unknown origin. Clone size and V and J calls were adopted from that table, with D and trimming inferred from the DNA. The sample records 120,000 or so clones, approximately 80% of which are singletons. The ten most abundant clones make up roughly 3.3% of the sample.

CDR1 and CDR2 were assigned from the germline V gene as LGHNT and FRNRAP. Trimming at the junction amounts to 3 bases on V and 8 bases on J, and the germline ends lie 19 bases apart. From the cysteine up to the phenylalanine, the CDR3 has a length of 15 residues. The retained sequence is limited to the CDR3, 45 bases, with the frame set at the first base. Worth noting for this clone: The antigen it binds to is not known. Base-call qualities are not available, and no considerably larger clone is one nucleotide away.

The chain couples TRBV12-5 to TRBJ1-1, and the D gene may be TRBD1, 6 bases matching. The sample comprised blood. The receptor's source is a person between 18 and 75 years old in good health. CDR3 region: CASGLRRGVNFEAFF. Here is the DNA: TGTGCTAGTGGTTTACGGAGGGGGGTCAACTTCGAAGCTTTCTTT. With all but the CDR3 taken from the reference TRBV12-5 and TRBJ1-1 genes, the full variable domain is: DARVTQTPRHKVTEMGQEVTMRCQPILGHNTVFWYRQTMMQGLELLAYFRNRAPLDDSGMPKDRFSAEMPDATLATLKIQPSEPRDSAVYFCASGLRRGVNFEAFFGQGTRLTVV.